This T cell receptor beta chain emerged from a study of cytomegalovirus exposure and HLA in healthy donors. The V gene lost 1 base and the J gene lost 0 bases, with 22 bases spanning the gap. Germline CDR1 reads MDHEN; CDR2 reads SYDVKM. The CDR3 is made up of 20 amino acids. Use of 60 Vbeta and 13 Jbeta primers characterized the PCR. Sequencing used immunoSEQ multiplex PCR; TCRdb keeps in-frame clones, though not all of them. The sample yields about 160,000 clones, over 65% seen once. The sequence was obtained from a woman in her thirties or forties in good health and CMV-seronegative. The sample consisted of PBMCs. J is TRBJ2-1 and V is TRBV28; D perhaps matches TRBD1 (6 bases). CDR3 sequence: CASSLSLRTEYRSSYNEQFF. CDR3 DNA: TGTGCCAGCAGTTTATCTCTCAGGACAGAGTATCGTAGCTCCTACAATGAGCAGTTCTTC.